This TCR beta chain comes out of a study of CD8+ T cells in alopecia areata. Across the whole study: Patients in the treated group were given tofacitinib by mouth, 5 to 10 mg twice a day.

There are 16 residues in the CDR3. V lost 1 base, J lost 0 bases, and 12 bases lay in between. Germline CDR1 is LGHNA and CDR2 is YNFKEQ. The sequencing template was cDNA reverse transcribed from extracted RNA. Data came from immunoSEQ multiplex PCR; TCRdb stores just in-frame clones and leaves some out. The sample has fewer than 200,000 clones, 50% to 60% seen once. Study-wide findings and caveats: Scalp repertoires also include resident alphabeta T cells from normal skin. With patients, TCR sharing proved less clear than in mice, a difference possibly related to HLA.

Note on this clone: Antigen: not known.

Sorting separated CD4+ and CD8+ T cells out of PBMCs. The sequence came from a human donor with alopecia areata. V and J are TRBV4-2 and TRBJ1-1; tentatively, D is TRBD1 (6 bases). The specimen was CD4+ T cells sorted from blood, collected at week 0. The CDR3 DNA reads as TGTGCCAGCAGCCAAGCGTACAGGGCGATGAACACTGAAGCTTTCTTT. Encoded protein: CASSQAYRAMNTEAFF.